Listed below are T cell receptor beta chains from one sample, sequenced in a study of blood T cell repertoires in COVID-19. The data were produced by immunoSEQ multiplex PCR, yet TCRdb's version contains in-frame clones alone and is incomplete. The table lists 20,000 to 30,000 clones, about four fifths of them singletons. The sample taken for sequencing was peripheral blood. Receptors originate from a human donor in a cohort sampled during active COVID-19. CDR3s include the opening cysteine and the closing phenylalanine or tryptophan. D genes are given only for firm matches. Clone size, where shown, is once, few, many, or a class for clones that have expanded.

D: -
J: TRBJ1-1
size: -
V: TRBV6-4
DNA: TGTGCCAGCAGAGAGACAGGAAACACTGAAGCTTTCTTT
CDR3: CASRETGNTEAFF

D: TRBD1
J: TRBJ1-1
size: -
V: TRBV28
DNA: TGTGCCAGCAGTCAGGGGGGGAACACTGAAGCTTTCTTT
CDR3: CASSQGGNTEAFF

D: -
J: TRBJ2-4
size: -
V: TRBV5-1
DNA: TGCGCCAGCAGCTTATCCGGGACATCGAGCTGGGACATTCAGTACTTC
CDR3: CASSLSGTSSWDIQYF

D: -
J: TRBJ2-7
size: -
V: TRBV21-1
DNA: TGTGCCAGTACATGGCTGATCTACGAGCAGTACTTC
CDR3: CASTWLIYEQYF

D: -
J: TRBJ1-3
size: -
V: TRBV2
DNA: TGTGCCAGCAGTGACAGTTCTTTTGGAAACACCATATATTTT
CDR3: CASSDSSFGNTIYF

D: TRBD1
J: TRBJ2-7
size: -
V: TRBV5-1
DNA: TGCGCCAGCAGCGTGGGACAGGGGGTAATCGAGCAGTACTTC
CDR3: CASSVGQGVIEQYF

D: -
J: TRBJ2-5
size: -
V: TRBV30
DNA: TGTGCCTGGGACGCTGGCCTAGCTAGGCAAGAGACCCAGTACTTC
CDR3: CAWDAGLARQETQYF

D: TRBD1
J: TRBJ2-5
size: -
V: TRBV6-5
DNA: TGTGCCAGCTACACAGGGGGCGGGGAGACCCAGTACTTC
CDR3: CASYTGGGETQYF

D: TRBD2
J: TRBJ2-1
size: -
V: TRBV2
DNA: TGTGCCAGCAGTGGGACTAGCGGTGGCTACAATGAGCAGTTCTTC
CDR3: CASSGTSGGYNEQFF

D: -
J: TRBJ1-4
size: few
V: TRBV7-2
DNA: TGTGCCAGCAGCCCGAGGCCCATTGAAAAACTGTTTTTT
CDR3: CASSPRPIEKLFF

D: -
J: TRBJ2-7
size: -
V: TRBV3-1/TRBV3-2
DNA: TGTGCCAGCAGCCAAGATATGTGGGGAGACAAGGGCGAGCAGTACTTC
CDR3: CASSQDMWGDKGEQYF

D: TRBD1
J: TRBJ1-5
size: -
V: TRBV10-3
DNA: TGTGCCATCAGTTTTGATGGACAGGGGAATCAGCCCCAGCATTTT
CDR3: CAISFDGQGNQPQHF

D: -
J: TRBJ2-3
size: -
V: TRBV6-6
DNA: TGTGCCAGCAGTGTCCGACAGCAAGATACGCAGTATTTT
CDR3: CASSVRQQDTQYF

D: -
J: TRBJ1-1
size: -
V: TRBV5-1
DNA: TGCGCCAGCAGAGAGGGGGATTTAACTGAAGCTTTCTTT
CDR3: CASREGDLTEAFF

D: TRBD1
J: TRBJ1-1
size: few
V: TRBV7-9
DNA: TGTGCCAGCAGCTTAGGAACCGGGACAGGAATCACTGAAGCTTTCTTT
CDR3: CASSLGTGTGITEAFF

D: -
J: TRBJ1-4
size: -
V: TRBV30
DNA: TGTGCCTGGCACAACAGGGATTCAGTAACTAATGAAAAACTGTTTTTT
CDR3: CAWHNRDSVTNEKLFF

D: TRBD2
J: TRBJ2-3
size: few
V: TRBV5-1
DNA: TGCGCCAGCAGCTGGACGACTAGCGGAGATACGCAGTATTTT
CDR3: CASSWTTSGDTQYF

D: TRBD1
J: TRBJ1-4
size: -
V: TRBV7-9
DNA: TGTGCCAGCAGCTCAGGGACAGTATTTAATGAAAAACTGTTTTTT
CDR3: CASSSGTVFNEKLFF

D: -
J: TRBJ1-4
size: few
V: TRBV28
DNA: TGTGCCAGCAGTTTCGCTCGGCAGGGCGATGAAAAACTGTTTTTT
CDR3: CASSFARQGDEKLFF

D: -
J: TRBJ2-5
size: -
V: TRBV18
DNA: TGTGCCAGCGAGCCCAGTCGGGGATCCAGGGAGACCCAGTACTTC
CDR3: CASEPSRGSRETQYF

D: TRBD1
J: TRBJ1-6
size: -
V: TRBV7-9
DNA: TGTGCCAGCAGCCCCAGGACAGGGGGCGCGTATTCACCCCTCCACTTT
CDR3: CASSPRTGGAYSPLHF

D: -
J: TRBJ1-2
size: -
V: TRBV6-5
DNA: TGTGCCAGCAGTTACGGCAGGACTACGGATGGCTACACCTTC
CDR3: CASSYGRTTDGYTF

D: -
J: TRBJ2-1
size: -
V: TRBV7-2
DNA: TGTGCCAGCAGCCTTCAAACCGGGACAACGTACTACAATGAGCAGTTCTTC
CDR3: CASSLQTGTTYYNEQFF

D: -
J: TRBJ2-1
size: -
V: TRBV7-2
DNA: TGTGCCAGCAGCTTAGCGCTTAGCAGCAGCTCCTACAATGAGCAGTTCTTC
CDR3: CASSLALSSSSYNEQFF

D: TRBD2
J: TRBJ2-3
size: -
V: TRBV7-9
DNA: TGTGCCAGCAGCTTAGAGTTCCCGCGGACTAGCGGGGCCTATTTT
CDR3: CASSLEFPRTSGAYF

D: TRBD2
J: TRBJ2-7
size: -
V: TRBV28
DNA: TGTGCCAGCAGTCCTCAGCGGGAGGGGTACGAGCAGTACTTC
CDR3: CASSPQREGYEQYF

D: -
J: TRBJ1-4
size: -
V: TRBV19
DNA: TGTGCCAGTAGTATATCCCTGACTAGGACTAATGAAAAACTGTTTTTT
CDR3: CASSISLTRTNEKLFF

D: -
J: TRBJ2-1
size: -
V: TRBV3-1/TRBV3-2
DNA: TGTGCCAGCGGGGCAACGAATAATGAGCAGTTCTTC
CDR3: CASGATNNEQFF

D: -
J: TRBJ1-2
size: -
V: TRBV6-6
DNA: TGTGCCAGCAGACCCGGGACACCCTATGGCTACACCTTC
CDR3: CASRPGTPYGYTF

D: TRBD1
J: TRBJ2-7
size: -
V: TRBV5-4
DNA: TGTGCCAGCAGCGTCCGGGACAGGGGGTTTTCCGAGCAGTACTTC
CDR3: CASSVRDRGFSEQYF

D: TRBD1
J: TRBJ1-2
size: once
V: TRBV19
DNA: TGTGCCAGTAGTATATCAACAGGGGACTATGGCTACACCTTC
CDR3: CASSISTGDYGYTF

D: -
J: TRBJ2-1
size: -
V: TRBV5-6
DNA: TGTGCCAGCACCTTAGGGGACTTCTACAATGAGCAGTTCTTC
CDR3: CASTLGDFYNEQFF

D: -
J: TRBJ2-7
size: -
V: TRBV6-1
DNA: TGTGCCAGCAGTGAGTGGCCTCTCGAGCAGTACTTC
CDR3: CASSEWPLEQYF

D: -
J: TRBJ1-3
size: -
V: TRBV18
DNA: TGTGCCAGCTCACCACCCATTGCTGGAAACACCATATATTTT
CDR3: CASSPPIAGNTIYF

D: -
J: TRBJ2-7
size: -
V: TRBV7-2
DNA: TGTGCCAGCAGCTTAGTGGACGGGAGCATCTCCGAGCAGTACTTC
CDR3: CASSLVDGSISEQYF

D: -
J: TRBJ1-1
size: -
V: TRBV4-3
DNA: TGCGCCAGCAGCCAAGATCCTACTGGGACACTTAACACTGAAGCTTTCTTT
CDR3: CASSQDPTGTLNTEAFF

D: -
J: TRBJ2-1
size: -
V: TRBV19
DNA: TGTGCCAGTAGTATAGTGGGGGCTTACAATGAGCAGTTCTTC
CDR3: CASSIVGAYNEQFF

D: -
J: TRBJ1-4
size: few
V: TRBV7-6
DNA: TGTGCCAGCAGCTTAGCGCTAACGGAGACAACTAATGAAAAACTGTTTTTT
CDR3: CASSLALTETTNEKLFF

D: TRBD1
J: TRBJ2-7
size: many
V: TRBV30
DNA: TGTGCCTGGAGTGGCGGACAGGGCTCCTACGAGCAGTACTTC
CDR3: CAWSGGQGSYEQYF

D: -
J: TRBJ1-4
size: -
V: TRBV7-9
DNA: TGTGCCAGCCAGATATATAACGAAAAACTGTTTTTT
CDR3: CASQIYNEKLFF

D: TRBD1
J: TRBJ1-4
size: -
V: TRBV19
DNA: TGTGCCAGTAGTCTCCGGACAGGGGGATTGGAAAAACTGTTTTTT
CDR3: CASSLRTGGLEKLFF

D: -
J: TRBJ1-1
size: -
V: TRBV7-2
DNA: TGTGCCAGCAGCTTAGCTCCGGCTGGAGCCACTGAAGCTTTCTTT
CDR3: CASSLAPAGATEAFF

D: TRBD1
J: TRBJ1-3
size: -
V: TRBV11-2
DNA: TGTGCCAGCAGCACGCACAGGGGACAGGGGAGCTCTGGAAACACCATATATTTT
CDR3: CASSTHRGQGSSGNTIYF

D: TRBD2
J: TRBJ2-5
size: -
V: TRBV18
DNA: TGTGCCAGCTCACCAGCCAGCGGGAGTACGGAGACCCAGTACTTC
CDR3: CASSPASGSTETQYF

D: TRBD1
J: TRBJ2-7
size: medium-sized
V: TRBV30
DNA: TGTGCCTGGGCTCAGGGGGCCTACGAGCAGTACTTC
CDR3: CAWAQGAYEQYF

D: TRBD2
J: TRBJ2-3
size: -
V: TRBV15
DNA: TGTGCCACCAGCGGAACAGCGGGAGGGTCGCGGGATACGCAGTATTTT
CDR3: CATSGTAGGSRDTQYF

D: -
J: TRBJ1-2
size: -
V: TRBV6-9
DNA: TGTGCCAGCATTTGGGGAGGGAGCTATGGCTACACCTTC
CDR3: CASIWGGSYGYTF

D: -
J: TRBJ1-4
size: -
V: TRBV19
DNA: TGTGCCAGTAGTCGGAGAAGAACTAATGAAAAACTGTTTTTT
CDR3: CASSRRRTNEKLFF

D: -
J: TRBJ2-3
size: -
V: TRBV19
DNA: TGTGCCAGTAGTATAGATACGGTAGCGCCTAGCACAGATACGCAGTATTTT
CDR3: CASSIDTVAPSTDTQYF

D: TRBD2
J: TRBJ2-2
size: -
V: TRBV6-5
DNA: TGTGCCAGCAGTTGGGCTAGCGGGTATGACGGGGAGCTGTTTTTT
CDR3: CASSWASGYDGELFF

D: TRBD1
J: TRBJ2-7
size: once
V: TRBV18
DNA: TGTGCCAGCTCATCCTCCCGGGACAGGGCCTCCTACGAGCAGTACTTC
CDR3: CASSSSRDRASYEQYF

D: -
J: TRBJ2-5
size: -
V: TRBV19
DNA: TGTGCCAGTAGTATCCTCGGGGTAGGGGAGACCCAGTACTTC
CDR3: CASSILGVGETQYF

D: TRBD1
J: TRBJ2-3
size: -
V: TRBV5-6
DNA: TGTGCCACACGGTCCGCAGGGGGAACAGATACGCAGTATTTT
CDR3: CATRSAGGTDTQYF